The text below deals with one T cell receptor beta chain. The data derive from a study of beta chain features in type 1 diabetes. From germline, CDR1 is SQVTM and CDR2 ANQGSEA. The V end lost 5 bases, the J end lost 6 bases, and 13 bases lay between the germline ends. This CDR3 has 12 amino acids. Expressed TCRB transcripts were sequenced because the entire RNA isolate underwent reverse transcription. Assay: immunoSEQ multiplex PCR; the TCRdb copy retains only in-frame clones and omits some. The sample contains around 240,000 clones, about 9.3% of which appear only once. The clonotype originates from a woman between 18 and 29 years old in good health. The J gene is TRBJ1-2, the V gene TRBV29-1, with TRBD1 as a possible D gene (5 bases). Sequenced material: naive CD4+ T cells from blood. CDR3 nucleotides: TGCAGCGTTTTAGGGGAAACCGATGGCTACACCTTC. This encodes CSVLGETDGYTF.